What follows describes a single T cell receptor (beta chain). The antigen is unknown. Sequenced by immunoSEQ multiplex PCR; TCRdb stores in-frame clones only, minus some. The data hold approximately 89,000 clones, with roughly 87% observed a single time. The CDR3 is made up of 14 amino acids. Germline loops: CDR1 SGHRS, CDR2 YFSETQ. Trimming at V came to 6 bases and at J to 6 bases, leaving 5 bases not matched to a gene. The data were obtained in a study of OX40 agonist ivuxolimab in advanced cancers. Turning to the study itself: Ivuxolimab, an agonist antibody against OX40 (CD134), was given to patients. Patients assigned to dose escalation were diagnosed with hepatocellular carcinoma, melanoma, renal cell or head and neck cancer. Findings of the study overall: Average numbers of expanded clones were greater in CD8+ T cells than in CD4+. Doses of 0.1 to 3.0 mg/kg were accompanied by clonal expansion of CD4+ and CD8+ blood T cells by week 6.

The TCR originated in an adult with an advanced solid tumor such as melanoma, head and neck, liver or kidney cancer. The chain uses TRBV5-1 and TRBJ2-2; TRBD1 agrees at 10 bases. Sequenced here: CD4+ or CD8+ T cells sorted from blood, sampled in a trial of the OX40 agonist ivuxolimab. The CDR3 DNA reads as TGCGCCAGCACCTCCGGGACAGGGGCCGGGGAGCTGTTTTTT. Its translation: CASTSGTGAGELFF.